Described below is a single T cell receptor beta chain sequence and its context. Original data processing: Estimation of nucleated cell counts was performed using reference gene primer amplification. TCRdb's copy holds only in-frame clones and misses some; the assay was immunoSEQ multiplex PCR. V and J calls and clone size are those listed in that table; D and trimming were worked out from the DNA. The sample shows roughly 260,000 clones, just over 90% of them seen only once. After removal of 6 bases from V and 0 bases from J, the junction contained 7 bases not matched to a gene. The V gene's germline CDR1 is MDHEN and CDR2 SYDVKM. The CDR3 is made up of 15 amino acids. The data were taken from a study of blood T cell repertoires in COVID-19. About the study: T cells, B-cell-depleted T cells, or PBMCs provided the cDNA or gDNA that served as material.

Cohort 3 donors were reported recovered after two negative PCRs, clearance, or symptom resolution. This TCR was sampled from a woman between 18 and 30 years old who had recovered from COVID-19. Input material: PBMCs or T cells enriched from blood (not recorded which). This chain joins TRBV28 and TRBJ2-7; 8 nucleotides match TRBD1. Here the CDR3 DNA reads TGTGCCAGCAGCAAATCCGGGACAGGCTCCTACGAGCAGTACTTC. Encoded protein: CASSKSGTGSYEQYF.